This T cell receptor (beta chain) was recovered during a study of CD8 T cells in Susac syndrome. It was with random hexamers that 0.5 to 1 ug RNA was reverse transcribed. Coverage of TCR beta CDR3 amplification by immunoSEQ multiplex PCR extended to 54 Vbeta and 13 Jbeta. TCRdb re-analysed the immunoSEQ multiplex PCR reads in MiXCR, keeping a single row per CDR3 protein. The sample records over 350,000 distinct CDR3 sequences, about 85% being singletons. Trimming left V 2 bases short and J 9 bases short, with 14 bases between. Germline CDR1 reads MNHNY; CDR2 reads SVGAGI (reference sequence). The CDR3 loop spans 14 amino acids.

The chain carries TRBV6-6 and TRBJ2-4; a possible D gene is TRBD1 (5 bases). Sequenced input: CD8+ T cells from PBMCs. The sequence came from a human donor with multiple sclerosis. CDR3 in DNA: TGTGCCAGCAGTTACGTGCAGGGTGAGGCCATTCAGTACTTC. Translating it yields CASSYVQGEAIQYF.